This section outlines one T cell receptor (beta chain) sequence together with its context. The data are from a study of blood T cell repertoires in COVID-19. As for the study in general: The origin of the acute and convalescent COVID-19 samples was the United States, Italy and Spain. PBMCs, B-cell-depleted T cells, or T cells were the source of the cDNA or gDNA that made up the material.

As processed by the authors: For nucleated cells, counts were estimated from reference gene primer amplification. Profiled with immunoSEQ multiplex PCR; TCRdb holds only in-frame clones, not every one. The V and J calls and clone size come from that table; D and trimming were worked out from the DNA. The top ten clones hold roughly 1.1% of a sample with 290,000 or so clones, 80% to 95% of them seen once. Participants' own reports of clinical history determined their cohort assignment. The CDR3 contains 15 residues. Germline V gene data show CDR1 as MDHEN and CDR2 as SYDVKM. V was clipped by 7 bases and J by 2 bases; unmatched bases: 11.

The sample taken for sequencing was PBMCs or T cells enriched from blood (not recorded which). The sequence was collected from a woman aged 25-40 years who had recovered from COVID-19. The J gene is TRBJ2-7, the V gene TRBV28; 7 bases map to TRBD2. In DNA form, the CDR3 reads TGTGCCAGCACCTCGGGGGGAGCGGGGACCTACGAGCAGTACTTC. Translating gives CASTSGGAGTYEQYF.